Listed here are 29 T cell receptor beta chains from one sample, sequenced in a study of blood T cell repertoires in COVID-19. TCRdb's table, derived via immunoSEQ multiplex PCR, lists solely in-frame clones and lacks some. The sample includes some 42,000 clones, around 76% seen only once; the top ten take about 29%. Sequenced input: peripheral blood. These receptors all stem from an older man with acute or convalescent COVID-19.

V gene TRBV6-4 combines with J gene TRBJ1-5; a possible D gene is TRBD1 (5 bases). There are 14 residues in the CDR3. V lost 3 bases and J lost 2, with 8 bases in between. CDR1 is MRHNA and CDR2 is SNTAGT in the germline V gene. This chain's CDR3 is CASSEGGGNQPQHF. The CDR3 DNA is TGTGCCAGCAGTGAAGGAGGGGGCAATCAGCCCCAGCATTTT.

The genes are TRBV6-5 and TRBJ2-7; possibly TRBD1 for D (6 bases). Germline V CDR1 and CDR2: MNHEY, SVGAGI. V lost 4 bases and J lost 7, with 14 bases in between. The CDR3 length is 13 residues. For the CDR3, the DNA is TGTGCCAGCAGTTCGACAGGTCCTGGGGAGCAGTACTTC. Protein product: CASSSTGPGEQYF.

V and J are TRBV28 and TRBJ1-1; perhaps TRBD1 as D (6 bases). Germline V CDR1 and CDR2: MDHEN, SYDVKM. Trimming removed 5 bases at V and 3 bases at J, with 16 bases between. CDR3 length equals 15 residues. CDR3 sequence reads: CASSGQTLWDTEAFF. CDR3 sequence (DNA): TGTGCCAGCAGTGGACAGACCCTCTGGGACACTGAAGCTTTCTTT. Variable domain in full (rest from reference TRBV28 and TRBJ1-1): DVKVTQSSRYLVKRTGEKVFLECVQDMDHENMFWYRQDPGLGLRLIYFSYDVKMKEKGDIPEGYSVSREKKERFSLILESASTNQTSMYLCASSGQTLWDTEAFFGQGTRLTVV.

The chain couples TRBV5-5 to TRBJ1-3; no reliable D call. Germline loops: CDR1 SGHKS, CDR2 YYEKEE (reference sequence). CDR3 length: 15 residues. Trimming stripped 0 bases from V and 4 bases from J, with 11 bases between. The CDR3 DNA reads as TGTGCCAGCAGCTTGGTACCCTCCGGGGGAAACACCATATATTTT. Amino acid sequence: CASSLVPSGGNTIYF.

The rearrangement links TRBV18 to TRBJ2-1; 7 bases match TRBD2. Germline CDR1 is KGHSH and CDR2 is LQKENI. This CDR3 comprises 14 residues. The J segment lost 6 bases and the V segment lost 6 bases, leaving 8 bases of the junction unmatched. CDR3: CASSLQRGGNEQFF. The CDR3 DNA sequence: TGTGCCAGCTCTCTTCAGCGGGGAGGCAATGAGCAGTTCTTC.

The chain carries TRBV2 and TRBJ2-1; D call uncertain. The CDR3 is 14 amino acids. V shed 6 bases and J shed 0 bases, with 9 bases lying between them. Germline loops: CDR1 SNHLY, CDR2 FYNNEI. The chain's CDR3 is CASSPMSSYNEQFF. The CDR3 nucleotides read TGTGCCAGCAGCCCTATGAGCTCCTACAATGAGCAGTTCTTC. Looking up the rest from reference TRBV2 and TRBJ2-1 gives the full variable domain: EPEVTQTPSHQVTQMGQEVILRCVPISNHLYFYWYRQILGQKVEFLVSFYNNEISEKSEIFDDQFSVERPDGSNFTLKIRSTKLEDSAMYFCASSPMSSYNEQFFGPGTRLTVL.

Of note for this clone: Other DNA sequences in this sample translate to the same CDR3. The rearrangement uses TRBV19 and TRBJ1-5, with no clear D. CDR3 length: 15 residues. Germline CDR1 and CDR2: LNHDA and SQIVND (reference sequence). The V end was cut by 2 bases, the J end by 7 bases, with 15 bases between. CDR3 amino acids: CASSIRGSGNQPQHF. The DNA for the CDR3 is TGTGCCAGTAGTATAAGAGGGAGTGGAAACCAGCCCCAGCATTTT.

The chain uses TRBV7-2 and TRBJ2-2, with 11 positions matching TRBD2. The CDR3 runs to 17 residues. J lost 2 bases, V lost 5 bases, and 7 bases had no gene match. Germline CDR1 SGHTA, CDR2 FQGNSA. CDR3 region: CASSPTSGGPNTGELFF. DNA of the CDR3: TGTGCCAGCAGCCCTACTAGCGGGGGACCTAACACCGGGGAGCTGTTTTTT.

The chain has TRBV28 and TRBJ2-2; 12 bases line up with TRBD2. J gave up 5 bases and V 11 bases, and 9 bases lay outside the gene matches. The CDR3 spans 15 residues. Germline CDR1 is MDHEN and CDR2 is SYDVKM. The CDR3 DNA reads TGTGCCGCCCGACTAGCGGGAGAAAGGACCGGGGAGCTGTTTTTT. Translating gives CAARLAGERTGELFF.

DNA for the CDR3: TGTGCCAGTAGTTCTTCTGCTAACTATGGCTACACCTTC. Protein product: CASSSSANYGYTF. The chain employs TRBV19 and TRBJ1-2; no firm D call. CDR1 is LNHDA and CDR2 is SQIVND in the germline V gene (reference sequence). V shed 5 bases and J shed 0 bases, with 7 bases lying between them. The CDR3 is 13 amino acids.

This chain joins TRBV23-1 and TRBJ2-5; weak D call: TRBD1 (5 bases). TRBV23-1 is sorted into the ORF group, with uncertain function. V lost 4 bases, J lost 5 bases, and 20 bases lay in between. The CDR3 has 16 amino acids. The CDR3 region has the DNA TGCGCCAGCAGTCCCCCGGCAACAGGCGCAGCGGAGACCCAGTACTTC. Translating gives CASSPPATGAAETQYF.

The rearrangement links TRBV10-2 to TRBJ1-3, with TRBD1 as a possible D gene (5 bases). The CDR3 is 14 amino acids. Per germline, CDR1 WSHSY and CDR2 SAAADI. Trimming took 2 bases from V and 4 from J, leaving 9 bases between them. The CDR3 loop is CASSEGGVGNTIYF. In nucleotides, the CDR3 is TGCGCCAGCAGTGAGGGAGGGGTAGGAAACACCATATATTTT.

The rearrangement links TRBV27 to TRBJ2-1; D is possibly TRBD2 (5 bases). Trimming removed 7 bases from V and 3 bases from J, with 7 bases in between. The CDR3 runs 12 residues. CDR1 MNHEY and CDR2 SMNVEV come from the germline V gene (reference sequence). CDR3 in amino acids: CASTSNYNEQFF. The CDR3 DNA follows: TGTGCCAGCACTAGCAACTACAATGAGCAGTTCTTC.

The chain has TRBV29-1 and TRBJ1-4; 7 bases line up with TRBD1. The CDR3 spans 14 residues. V gave up 3 bases and J gave up 5 bases; unmatched junction bases: 6. Germline CDR1 reads SQVTM; CDR2 reads ANQGSEA. In nucleotides, the CDR3 is TGCAGCGTTGAGTCCGGGACAGAAAATGAAAAACTGTTTTTT. Translated: CSVESGTENEKLFF.

This sequence joins TRBV6-4 and TRBJ2-3, with 9 bases lining up with TRBD2. Trimming cost V 3 bases and J 7 bases; bases outside gene matches: 8. Germline loops: CDR1 MRHNA, CDR2 SNTAGT. The CDR3 contains 15 residues. The CDR3 reads CASSEGASGAYTQYF. CDR3 DNA sequence: TGTGCCAGCAGTGAAGGGGCTAGCGGGGCATATACGCAGTATTTT.

V gene TRBV12-5 combines with J gene TRBJ2-1; 13 positions agree with TRBD2. J was trimmed by 10 bases and V by 0 bases; bases with no gene match: 12. CDR1 is LGHNT and CDR2 is FRNRAP in the germline V gene. CDR3 size: 18 residues. This CDR3 is CASGLVEDGTSGVKEQFF. The DNA for the CDR3 is TGTGCTAGTGGTTTGGTAGAAGATGGGACTAGCGGGGTGAAAGAGCAGTTCTTC.

This clone has only a few counts. The chain uses TRBV19 and TRBJ1-1, with 10 bases fitting TRBD1. This CDR3 comprises 15 residues. Germline assignment: CDR1 LNHDA and CDR2 SQIVND (reference sequence). J lost 3 bases, V lost 2 bases, and 3 bases had no gene match. CDR3 in amino acids: CASSIIGQGDTEAFF. CDR3 nucleotides: TGTGCCAGTAGTATAATAGGACAGGGGGACACTGAAGCTTTCTTT.

Comment on this clone: This specimen includes other DNA sequences encoding the same CDR3. This chain links TRBV6-2 or TRBV6-3 with TRBJ1-5; 10 nucleotides match TRBD1. Germline CDR1 MNHEY, CDR2 SVGEGT. The CDR3 length is 15 residues. V shed 4 bases, J shed 1 base, and the junction held 1 base outside the gene matches. The CDR3 sequence: CASSLDRGSNQPQHF. The DNA for the CDR3 is TGTGCCAGCAGTTTGGACAGGGGGAGCAATCAGCCCCAGCATTTT.

The rearrangement joins TRBV11-2 to TRBJ1-2; D possibly corresponds to TRBD1 (6 bases). This CDR3 has 15 residues. The germline V gene encodes CDR1 SGHAT and CDR2 FQNNGV. The V end was cut by 4 bases, the J end by 4 bases, with 16 bases between. This CDR3 reads CASSSELGTFYGYTF. In nucleotides, the CDR3 is TGTGCCAGCAGCTCCGAATTGGGGACATTCTATGGCTACACCTTC.

This clone was picked up one time. The V and J genes are TRBV3-1 (or the pseudogene TRBV3-2) and TRBJ2-7; 7 bases agree with TRBD1. The CDR3 is 13 amino acids. In germline, CDR1 is LGHDT, CDR2 YNNKEL (reference sequence). The ends lost 4 bases at V and 5 bases at J; junction bases unmatched: 5. CDR3 in amino acids: CASSRGQLNEQYF. DNA of the CDR3: TGTGCCAGCAGCCGGGGACAGCTCAACGAGCAGTACTTC.

The chain uses TRBV6-5 and TRBJ1-1; the D gene is possibly TRBD1 (5 bases). V was cut by 7 bases and J by 0 bases, with 15 bases left in between. Germline CDR1 reads MNHEY; CDR2 reads SVGAGI. CDR3 length: 15 residues. CDR3 residues: CASTLQARMNTEAFF. CDR3 nucleotides: TGTGCCAGCACCCTACAGGCCAGGATGAACACTGAAGCTTTCTTT.

The J gene is TRBJ1-4, the V gene TRBV3-1 (or the pseudogene TRBV3-2); the D is unclear. V lost 2 bases to trimming and J lost 0 bases, with 13 bases between them. This CDR3 is 17 amino acids long. Germline CDR1 LGHDT, CDR2 YNNKEL (reference sequence). The CDR3 region has the DNA TGTGCCAGCAGCCAACACCTCGGGTGGGCAACTAATGAAAAACTGTTTTTT. Its translation: CASSQHLGWATNEKLFF.

The chain couples TRBV5-5 to TRBJ1-4; 9 nucleotides line up with TRBD1. Germline loops: CDR1 SGHKS, CDR2 YYEKEE (reference sequence). With V trimmed by 5 bases and J by 5 bases, 7 bases remained unmatched. The CDR3 loop spans 15 amino acids. In DNA, the CDR3 is TGTGCCAGCAGACCCAAAGGGACAGGGAATGAAAAACTGTTTTTT. Its translation: CASRPKGTGNEKLFF.

The chain combines TRBV4-2 with TRBJ2-1; 12 nucleotides align to TRBD2. Looked up from germline, CDR1 is LGHNA and CDR2 is YNFKEQ. This CDR3 region has 15 residues. With V trimmed by 0 bases and J by 12 bases, 6 bases remained unmatched. The CDR3 region has the DNA TGTGCCAGCAGCCAAGATCTACTAGCGGGGGGTCGGCAGTTCTTC. This gives the protein CASSQDLLAGGRQFF.

This clone was recorded a few times. The gene calls are TRBV18 and TRBJ2-7; 12 bases are shared with TRBD1. Germline CDR1 reads KGHSH; CDR2 reads LQKENI. This CDR3 has 13 amino acids. V trimming: 8 bases; J trimming: 4 bases; junction bases outside the gene matches: 3. The CDR3 reads CASGTGGKYEQYF. CDR3 coding DNA: TGTGCCAGCGGGACAGGGGGCAAGTACGAGCAGTACTTC.

The chain carries TRBV30 and TRBJ1-3; possible D gene TRBD1, 5 bases. Germline V lookup: CDR1 GTSNPN, CDR2 SVGIG (reference sequence). The CDR3 covers 13 residues. V lost 3 bases and J 2 bases, leaving 8 bases between the germline ends. This CDR3 reads CAWRFRAGNTIYF. The CDR3 region has the DNA TGTGCCTGGAGATTCAGGGCTGGAAACACCATATATTTT.

V and J are TRBV18 and TRBJ1-5; possible D gene TRBD1, 6 bases. The V end was cut by 3 bases, the J end by 6 bases, with 18 bases between. CDR1 and CDR2 (germline): KGHSH, LQKENI. The CDR3 loop spans 16 amino acids. CDR3 sequence: CASSPDVNRASQPQHF. The CDR3 DNA sequence: TGTGCCAGCTCACCCGATGTAAACAGGGCGAGTCAGCCCCAGCATTTT.

This clone was picked up one time. The chain employs TRBV4-2 and TRBJ1-5; D perhaps matches TRBD1 (5 bases). The germline V gene has CDR1 LGHNA and CDR2 YNFKEQ. The CDR3 totals 17 residues. V was clipped by 4 bases and J by 6 bases, with 22 bases between them. The CDR3 loop is CASSPSAGSGLAQPQHF. CDR3 coding DNA: TGTGCCAGCAGCCCGTCGGCGGGGTCAGGGCTGGCTCAGCCCCAGCATTTT.

The chain joins TRBV6-1 to TRBJ1-1; D possibly corresponds to TRBD1 (6 bases). Between the trimmed V and J ends, which lost 3 bases and 2 bases, there was a span of 10 bases. CDR1 is MNHNS, CDR2 SASEGT, per germline. The CDR3 covers 14 residues. The CDR3 nucleotides are TGTGCCAGCAGTGAGGGGGACATAAACACTGAAGCTTTCTTT. Translated, it gives CASSEGDINTEAFF.